This passage covers 16 T cell receptor beta chains from one sample sequenced in a study of cytomegalovirus exposure and HLA in healthy donors. In the PCR, 60 Vbeta and 13 Jbeta primers were used. Method: immunoSEQ multiplex PCR; TCRdb's copy keeps in-frame clones and lacks some. The sample includes about 160,000 clones, approximately 78% of them seen just once. Material for sequencing was PBMCs. The source of these receptors is a male donor in good health and CMV-seropositive.

The chain combines TRBV30 with TRBJ1-1; D might be TRBD1 (5 bases). V was cut by 2 bases and J by 8 bases, with 12 bases left in between. Germline values: CDR1 GTSNPN, CDR2 SVGIG (reference sequence). CDR3 size: 12 residues. The CDR3 is CAWSFQGSEAFF. The CDR3 bases are TGTGCCTGGAGTTTCCAGGGCTCGGAAGCTTTCTTT.

This sequence joins TRBV7-8 and TRBJ2-7; 10 positions agree with TRBD2. The CDR3 sequence is 16 residues long. V shed 5 bases and J 2 bases; nucleotides not matched to a gene: 9. Germline V gene data show CDR1 as SGHVS and CDR2 as FQNEAQ. The CDR3 region has the DNA TGTGCCAGCAGCGCCGGGAGCGGGAGGGAACCCTACGAGCAGTACTTC. Translating gives CASSAGSGREPYEQYF.

V usage is TRBV11-2 and J usage is TRBJ2-7; possible D gene TRBD2, 5 bases. Trimming took off 6 bases at V and 3 bases at J, with 12 bases between the two ends. Germline CDR1 SGHAT, CDR2 FQNNGV. The CDR3 consists of 13 residues. This CDR3 reads CASRRPGFYEQYF. Here the CDR3 DNA reads TGTGCCAGCAGACGACCGGGATTCTACGAGCAGTACTTC.

The CDR3 DNA is TGCGCCAGCACCCAGGACTCCTACGAGCAGTACTTC. Its translation: CASTQDSYEQYF. The chain carries TRBV5-1 and TRBJ2-7, with unresolved D. The CDR3 contains 12 residues. In germline, CDR1 is SGHRS, CDR2 YFSETQ. Trimming took 6 bases from V and 0 from J, leaving 7 bases between them.

V and J are TRBV28 and TRBJ1-4; D not certain. CDR1 is MDHEN, CDR2 SYDVKM, per germline. V was shortened by 3 bases and J by 0 bases, with 5 bases between the two germline ends. The CDR3 is 14 amino acids. The CDR3 coding sequence is TGTGCCAGCAGTTTTCAGGCAACTAATGAAAAACTGTTTTTT. Protein: CASSFQATNEKLFF. Combining the CDR3 with reference TRBV28 and TRBJ1-4 gives the whole variable domain DVKVTQSSRYLVKRTGEKVFLECVQDMDHENMFWYRQDPGLGLRLIYFSYDVKMKEKGDIPEGYSVSREKKERFSLILESASTNQTSMYLCASSFQATNEKLFFGSGTQLSVL.

The chain joins TRBV2 to TRBJ1-1; 9 bases match TRBD1. Germline trimming cut 5 bases from V and 0 bases from J; bases unmatched to any gene: 4. The CDR3 sequence is 15 residues long. The germline V gene has CDR1 SNHLY and CDR2 FYNNEI. The CDR3: CASSSGQGLNTEAFF. The CDR3 bases are TGTGCCAGCAGTTCCGGACAGGGGCTGAACACTGAAGCTTTCTTT.

The chain couples TRBV29-1 to TRBJ2-6, with TRBD1 as a possible D gene (5 bases). V gave up 5 bases and J gave up 0 bases, with 11 bases separating them. The CDR3 has 15 amino acids. Looked up from germline, CDR1 is SQVTM and CDR2 is ANQGSEA. In nucleotides, the CDR3 is TGCAGCGTTAGGACACCAACCTCTGGGGCCAACGTCCTGACTTTC. It encodes CSVRTPTSGANVLTF.

The rearrangement uses TRBV10-2 and TRBJ2-1, with 7 positions matching TRBD1. The germline CDR1 and CDR2 sequences are WSHSY and SAAADI. V was pared by 5 bases and J by 9 bases, with 1 base of the junction left unmatched. The CDR3 is made up of 11 amino acids. The CDR3 DNA is TGCGCCAGCAGTCAGGGGGTTGAGCAGTTCTTC. It is translated as CASSQGVEQFF.

The chain's CDR3 is CASSLGLAGPREQYF. Here the CDR3 DNA reads TGTGCCAGCAGCTTGGGGCTAGCGGGGCCCCGCGAGCAGTACTTC. The rearrangement links TRBV5-4 to TRBJ2-7; 9 bases align to TRBD2. CDR1 is SGHNT and CDR2 is YYREEE in the germline V gene (reference sequence). CDR3 size: 15 residues. The V gene end was trimmed by 0 bases and the J gene end by 6 bases; junction bases not matched to a gene: 7.

Only a few counts were recorded for this clone. This chain uses TRBV5-6 with TRBJ1-1, with TRBD1 matching over 10 bases. This CDR3 contains 14 residues. V lost 5 bases to trimming and J lost 0 bases; unmatched junction nucleotides: 1. CDR1 and CDR2 (germline): SGHDT, YYEEEE. CDR3 in amino acids: CASRGQGLNTEAFF. The CDR3 nucleotides read TGTGCCAGCAGGGGACAGGGGTTGAACACTGAAGCTTTCTTT.

This clone was recorded only once. The sample holds other DNA sequences that translate to the same CDR3. The rearrangement links TRBV30 to TRBJ1-2; D gene uncertain. The CDR3 has 13 residues. Germline CDR1 and CDR2: GTSNPN and SVGIG (reference sequence). V was shortened by 0 bases and J by 2 bases, with 7 bases between the two germline ends. CDR3 amino acids: CAWSVPGNYGYTF. CDR3 DNA sequence: TGTGCCTGGAGTGTACCGGGAAACTATGGCTACACCTTC. Based on the CDR3 plus reference TRBV30 and TRBJ1-2, the full variable domain is SQTIHQWPATLVQPVGSPLSLECTVEGTSNPNLYWYRQAAGRGLQLLFYSVGIGQISSEVPQNLSASRPQDRQFILSSKKLLLSDSGFYLCAWSVPGNYGYTFGSGTRLTVV.

This clone was seen a few times. The V gene is TRBV19, the J gene TRBJ1-1, with a tentative D call TRBD1 (6 bases). V lost 5 bases and J lost 1, with 20 bases in between. This CDR3 has 17 amino acids. Germline V gene data show CDR1 as LNHDA and CDR2 as SQIVND (reference sequence). CDR3 protein: CASSSRQAGTTNTEAFF. The CDR3 bases are TGTGCCAGTAGTTCACGACAGGCGGGTACAACGAACACTGAAGCTTTCTTT.

The chain couples TRBV4-3 to TRBJ2-1; TRBD2 matches 10 bases. Trimming removed 0 bases from V and 4 bases from J; junction bases left unmatched: 6. Germline V gene data show CDR1 as LGHNA and CDR2 as YSLEER. CDR3 length: 17 amino acids. This CDR3 is CASSQEGAGGIYNEQFF. DNA for the CDR3: TGCGCCAGCAGCCAAGAGGGAGCGGGGGGGATTTACAATGAGCAGTTCTTC.

In regard to this clone: This same CDR3 is encoded by further DNA sequences in the sample. This rearrangement joins TRBV6-5 to TRBJ2-7; TRBD1 matches 9 bases. V dropped 4 bases and J dropped 6; count of bases not matched to a gene: 7. Germline V gives CDR1 MNHEY, CDR2 SVGAGI. The CDR3 sequence is 14 residues long. CDR3 loop: CASSWTGQGGEQYF. CDR3 sequence (DNA): TGTGCCAGCAGTTGGACGGGACAGGGAGGCGAGCAGTACTTC.

About this clone itself: Other DNA sequences in the same sample also yield this CDR3. The chain joins TRBV5-1 to TRBJ2-7; D may be TRBD2 (5 bases). Deletions cut 0 bases from V and 2 bases from J, with 9 bases between. CDR1 is SGHRS and CDR2 is YFSETQ in the germline V gene. The CDR3 loop spans 14 amino acids. CDR3 bases: TGCGCCAGCAGCTTGGGAACCGGGACCTACGAGCAGTACTTC. Protein product: CASSLGTGTYEQYF. Full variable domain (missing parts from reference TRBV5-1 and TRBJ2-7): KAGVTQTPRYLIKTRGQQVTLSCSPISGHRSVSWYQQTPGQGLQFLFEYFSETQRNKGNFPGRFSGRQFSNSRSEMNVSTLELGDSALYLCASSLGTGTYEQYFGPGTRLTVT.

The CDR3 nucleotides are TGTGCCAGCAGACTCGGACTAGCGAGCACAGATACGCAGTATTTT. Its protein is CASRLGLASTDTQYF. The V gene is TRBV27, the J gene TRBJ2-3; TRBD2 aligns across 9 bases. V gave up 6 bases and J gave up 0 bases; unmatched junction bases: 4. CDR1 and CDR2 (germline): MNHEY, SMNVEV (reference sequence). The CDR3 is 15 residues long.